The 2 T cell receptor beta chains listed next were all sequenced from one sample in a study of shared clonotypes between healthy human individuals. Naive CD8 cells lacked CD45RO, underwent positive selection for CCR7 and left out terminally differentiated effector memory CD45RA+ cells. Method: immunoSEQ multiplex PCR; TCRdb's copy keeps in-frame clones and lacks some. The data contain 600,000 or so clones, approximately 96% of them singletons. Sequencing was done on a sample of naive CD8+ T cells sorted from blood. Every receptor here comes from a woman younger than 45 in good health.

The chain couples TRBV15 to TRBJ2-7; perhaps TRBD2 as D (5 bases). Germline V gene lookup returns CDR1 LNHNV and CDR2 YYDKDF (reference sequence). V lost 4 bases and J lost 0, with 16 bases in between. The CDR3 is 16 amino acids. The CDR3 region has the DNA TGTGCCACCAGCACTCCGGGGATAGGACGCTCCTACGAGCAGTACTTC. Translating gives CATSTPGIGRSYEQYF.

CDR3 DNA sequence: TGTGCCAGCAGTTTAACGGGAGGGCCCCACGAGCAGTACTTC. The encoded protein is CASSLTGGPHEQYF. This chain links TRBV27 with TRBJ2-7; TRBD2 aligns across 8 bases. This CDR3 spans 14 amino acids. Germline CDR1 reads MNHEY; CDR2 reads SMNVEV (reference sequence). V dropped 2 bases and J dropped 5; count of bases not matched to a gene: 5.